The source of this T cell receptor beta chain is a study of T cell repertoires in cytomegalovirus infection. In the study overall: Recently identified HLA-C-restricted CMV epitopes and well-studied HLA-B-restricted CMV epitopes were used by the study. The public TCR beta signatures pointed to both CMV infection and matching HLA type. The study, taken as a whole, reports: The ex vivo response showed dominance by HLA-C-restricted CMV-specific TCR beta clonotypes. Cumulated frequencies of public TCR beta families served to identify carriers of CMV plus the relevant HLA.

From the reads, TCRdb called clonotypes with MiXCR, one entry per CDR3 protein. The sample consists of around 900,000 distinct CDR3 sequences, approximately 32% of them appearing once. Points on this clonotype: Its antigen remains unknown. A much larger clone is a single base away; this may be a read error.

This TCR derives from a human donor in good health (CMV status not recorded). Some clones in this sample may be carry-over from other donors' samples. This specimen consisted of cultured CD8+ T cells from PBMCs, obtained from culture after CMV antigen stimulation.

Here the CDR3 DNA reads TGTGCCAGCAGCTTTACAGGGAATAAGCAGTTCTTC. Its protein product is CASSFTGNKQFF. The rearrangement uses TRBV7-9 and TRBJ2-1, with D possibly matching TRBD1 (6 bases). Germline V CDR1 and CDR2: SEHNR, FQNEAQ (reference sequence). The CDR3 extends over 12 amino acids. V was pared by 3 bases and J by 11 bases, with 11 bases between.